Listed below are T cell receptor beta chains from one sample, sequenced in a study of T cells in Graves' hyperthyroidism and ophthalmopathy. TCRdb re-derived calls from the multiplex PCR reads in MiXCR, one entry per CDR3 protein. The table has about 460,000 distinct CDR3 sequences, approximately 22% seen once; the top ten hold about half. The sample was blood. The receptors originated from a woman in her 70s with Graves' ophthalmopathy. CDR3s include the opening cysteine and the closing phenylalanine or tryptophan. A D gene is named only where the DNA matches it firmly. Clone size appears in some rows only: once, few, many, or a class for an expanded clone.

J: TRBJ1-2
V: TRBV30
size: NA
D: NA
DNA: TGTGCCTGGAGTGTAAACCGGCGGAGGTATGGCTACACCTTC
CDR3: CAWSVNRRRYGYTF

J: TRBJ2-3
V: TRBV2
size: many
D: TRBD2
DNA: TGTGCCAGCAGGCAATCCGGGACTAGCGCCCTTACGCAGTATTTT
CDR3: CASRQSGTSALTQYF

J: TRBJ2-2
V: TRBV12-3/TRBV12-4
size: once
D: NA
DNA: TGTGCCAGCAGGGTCTGGCAGGCTGGTGGAACCGGGGAGCTGTTTTTT
CDR3: CASRVWQAGGTGELFF

J: TRBJ2-5
V: TRBV29-1
size: few
D: TRBD1
DNA: TGCAGCGTAGAAGGGACACCAGGGGGAGAGACCCAGTACTTC
CDR3: CSVEGTPGGETQYF

J: TRBJ2-7
V: TRBV29-1
size: many
D: NA
DNA: TGCAGCGTTGAAGGGGGCCGGGAGCAGTACTTC
CDR3: CSVEGGREQYF

J: TRBJ2-7
V: TRBV11-2
size: many
D: NA
DNA: TGTGCCAGCAGCTTAGACAGGGTCGAGCAGTACTTC
CDR3: CASSLDRVEQYF

J: TRBJ2-1
V: TRBV28
size: few
D: NA
DNA: TGTGCCAGCAGTTTAATGGGGGGACCCTCCTACAATGAGCAGTTCTTC
CDR3: CASSLMGGPSYNEQFF

J: TRBJ2-7
V: TRBV28
size: many
D: TRBD2
DNA: TGTGCCAGCAGTTATGGACTAGCGGGAAACTACGAGCAGTACTTC
CDR3: CASSYGLAGNYEQYF

J: TRBJ2-4
V: TRBV3-1
size: many
D: TRBD1
DNA: TGTGCCAGCAGCCGACGACAGGGGGGTCTAGCCAAAAACATTCAGTACTTC
CDR3: CASSRRQGGLAKNIQYF

J: TRBJ2-7
V: TRBV6-1
size: NA
D: TRBD2
DNA: TGTGCCAGCAGAACAGGACTAGCGGGCCTCTACGAGCAGTACTTC
CDR3: CASRTGLAGLYEQYF

J: TRBJ1-1
V: TRBV20-1
size: NA
D: TRBD1
DNA: TGCAGTGGGGGACAGGGGTTAAACACTGAAGCTTTCTTT
CDR3: CSGGQGLNTEAFF

J: TRBJ2-2
V: TRBV5-1
size: few
D: NA
DNA: TGCGCCAGCAGCTTTAGACAGACCGGGGAGCTGTTTTTT
CDR3: CASSFRQTGELFF

J: TRBJ1-2
V: TRBV28
size: many
D: NA
DNA: TGTGCCAGCAGTCCCGAGGCAGAGTCTAACTATGGCTACACCTTC
CDR3: CASSPEAESNYGYTF

J: TRBJ2-3
V: TRBV6-1
size: NA
D: TRBD2
DNA: TGTGCCAGCAGTTACAGCGGGAGAGGTATATTACGCACAGATACGCAGTATTTT
CDR3: CASSYSGRGILRTDTQYF

J: TRBJ2-1
V: TRBV20-1
size: NA
D: NA
DNA: TGCAGTGCTAGAGGGCTAGTTAATTACAATGAGCAGTTCTTC
CDR3: CSARGLVNYNEQFF

J: TRBJ2-2
V: TRBV20-1
size: NA
D: NA
DNA: TGCAGTGCTAGAGATGGGCGGCAGGCGAACACCGGGGAGCTGTTTTTT
CDR3: CSARDGRQANTGELFF

J: TRBJ2-1
V: TRBV6-2/TRBV6-3
size: NA
D: TRBD2
DNA: TGTGCCAGCAGTTACTCGGGGCTAGCGGTCTCCTACAATGAGCAGTTCTTC
CDR3: CASSYSGLAVSYNEQFF

J: TRBJ2-2
V: TRBV28
size: NA
D: NA
DNA: TGTGCCAGCACCGGGGGCACGAACACCGGGGAGCTGTTTTTT
CDR3: CASTGGTNTGELFF

J: TRBJ2-3
V: TRBV18
size: few
D: NA
DNA: TGTGCCAGCTCACAGGGACTGGGGAGCAGGGATACGCAGTATTTT
CDR3: CASSQGLGSRDTQYF